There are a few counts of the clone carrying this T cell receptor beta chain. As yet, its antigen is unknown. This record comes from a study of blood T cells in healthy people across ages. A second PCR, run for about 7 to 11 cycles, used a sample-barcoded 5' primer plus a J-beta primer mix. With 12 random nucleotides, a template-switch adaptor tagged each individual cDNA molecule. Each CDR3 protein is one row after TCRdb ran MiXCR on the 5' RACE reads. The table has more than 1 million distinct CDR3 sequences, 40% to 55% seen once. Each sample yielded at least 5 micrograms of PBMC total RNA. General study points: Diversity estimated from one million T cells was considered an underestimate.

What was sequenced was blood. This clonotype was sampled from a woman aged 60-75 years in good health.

CDR3 sequence: CASSSGLAELETQYF. CDR3 nucleotides: TGTGCCAGCAGTTCGGGACTAGCGGAGCTTGAGACCCAGTACTTC. The chain employs TRBV6-5 and TRBJ2-5; TRBD2 matches at 11 bases. Germline lookup yields CDR1 MNHEY and CDR2 SVGAGI. The CDR3 totals 15 residues. With V trimmed by 4 bases and J by 5 bases, 6 bases remained unmatched.